This T cell receptor (beta chain) was identified during a study of T-cell memory formation after mild COVID-19. Trimming shortened V by 0 bases and J by 2 bases, and 18 bases separated the two germline ends. Per the germline V gene, CDR1 is MNHEY and CDR2 is SVGAGI. The CDR3 runs 18 residues. Constant-segment primers were used for 5'RACE, and the resulting TCR alpha and TCR beta cDNA libraries carried sample barcodes and UMIs. TCRdb re-derived calls from the 5' RACE reads in MiXCR, one entry per CDR3 protein. The sample lists about 400,000 distinct CDR3 sequences, approximately 16% occurring once. This chain joins TRBV6-5 and TRBJ2-3, with a possible D match to TRBD2 (6 bases). Sequencing input: PBMCs or a T cell subset sorted from them (not recorded which). The clonotype comes from a man younger than 35 who had mild COVID-19 (a few samples of this study predate the infection). Cell type and time point are not known. The CDR3 protein is CASSYSMMAGLYTDTQYF. CDR3 bases: TGTGCCAGCAGTTACTCGATGATGGCGGGGCTGTACACAGATACGCAGTATTTT.